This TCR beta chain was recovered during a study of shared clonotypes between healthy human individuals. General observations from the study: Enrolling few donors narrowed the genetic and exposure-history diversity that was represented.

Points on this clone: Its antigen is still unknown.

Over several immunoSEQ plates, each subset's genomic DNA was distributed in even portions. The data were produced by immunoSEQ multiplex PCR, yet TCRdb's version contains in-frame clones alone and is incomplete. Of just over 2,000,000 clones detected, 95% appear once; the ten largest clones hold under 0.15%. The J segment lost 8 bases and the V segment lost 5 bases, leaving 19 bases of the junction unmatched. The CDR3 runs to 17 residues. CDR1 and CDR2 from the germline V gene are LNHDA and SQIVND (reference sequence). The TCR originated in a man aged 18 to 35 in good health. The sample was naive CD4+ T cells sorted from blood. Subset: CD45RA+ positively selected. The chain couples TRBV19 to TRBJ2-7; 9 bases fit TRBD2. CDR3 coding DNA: TGTGCCAGTAGTGCGGGAGGGCCTGCGACCGCTCGGAACCAGCAGTACTTC. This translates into CASSAGGPATARNQQYF.